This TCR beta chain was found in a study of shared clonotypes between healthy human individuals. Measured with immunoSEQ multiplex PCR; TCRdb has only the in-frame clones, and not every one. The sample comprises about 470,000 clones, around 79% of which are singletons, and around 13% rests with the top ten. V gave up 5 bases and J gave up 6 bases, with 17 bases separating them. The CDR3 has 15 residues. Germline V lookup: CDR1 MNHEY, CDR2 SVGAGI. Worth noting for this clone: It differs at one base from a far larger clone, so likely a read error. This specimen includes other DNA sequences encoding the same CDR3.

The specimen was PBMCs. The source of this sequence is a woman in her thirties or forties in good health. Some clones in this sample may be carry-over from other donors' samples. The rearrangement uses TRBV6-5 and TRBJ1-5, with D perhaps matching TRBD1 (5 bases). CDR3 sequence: CASSPQWGGSQPQHF. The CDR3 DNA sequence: TGTGCCAGCAGTCCACAATGGGGGGGGAGTCAGCCCCAGCATTTT.